Listed below are T cell receptor beta chains from one sample, sequenced in a study of shared clonotypes between healthy human individuals. Sequencing used immunoSEQ multiplex PCR; TCRdb keeps in-frame clones, though not all of them. This table has approximately 640,000 clones, 55% to 75% appearing once. What was sequenced was memory CD4+ T cells sorted from blood. The source is a woman aged 25 to 39 in good health. CDR3s include the opening cysteine and the closing phenylalanine or tryptophan. The D gene is left open where the match is weak. Only some rows state a clone size, as once, few, many or a class for expanded clones.

CDR3nt: TGTGCCAGCATCCCGACTAGCTCCCACAATGAGCAGTTCTTC
CDR3aa: CASIPTSSHNEQFF
d_gene: TRBD2
v_gene: TRBV27
abundance: NA
j_gene: TRBJ2-1

CDR3nt: TGCGCCAGCAGTGAGTCTCGCGGCGGGCTCTACGAGCAGTACTTC
CDR3aa: CASSESRGGLYEQYF
d_gene: NA
v_gene: TRBV10-1
abundance: NA
j_gene: TRBJ2-7

CDR3nt: TGTGCCAGCAGTGAATATATCGGGAGGAAAAACGAGCAGTACTTC
CDR3aa: CASSEYIGRKNEQYF
d_gene: TRBD2
v_gene: TRBV6-1
abundance: NA
j_gene: TRBJ2-7

CDR3nt: TGTGCCAGCAGCCCCGCTCTTTATACTTGGGGGCACGAGCAGTACTTC
CDR3aa: CASSPALYTWGHEQYF
d_gene: NA
v_gene: TRBV7-9
abundance: NA
j_gene: TRBJ2-7

CDR3nt: TGTGCCAGCAGTTACAGGAGGCCGGAGCCCCAGCATTTT
CDR3aa: CASSYRRPEPQHF
d_gene: NA
v_gene: TRBV2
abundance: NA
j_gene: TRBJ1-5

CDR3nt: TGTGCCAGCTCTCCGAGGTGGGGGGTGGATCAGCCCCAGCATTTT
CDR3aa: CASSPRWGVDQPQHF
d_gene: NA
v_gene: TRBV6-1
abundance: NA
j_gene: TRBJ1-5

CDR3nt: TGCGCCAGCCAACGTGGACTAGCGGGAGTAGCGCAGTATTTT
CDR3aa: CASQRGLAGVAQYF
d_gene: TRBD2
v_gene: TRBV5-1
abundance: NA
j_gene: TRBJ2-3

CDR3nt: TGTGCCACCAACTCCTACAATGAGCAGTTCTTC
CDR3aa: CATNSYNEQFF
d_gene: NA
v_gene: TRBV10-3
abundance: NA
j_gene: TRBJ2-1

CDR3nt: TGTGCCAGCAGCATTAGCGGTTTGACTGAGCAGTTCTTC
CDR3aa: CASSISGLTEQFF
d_gene: NA
v_gene: TRBV11-2
abundance: NA
j_gene: TRBJ2-1

CDR3nt: TGTGCCAGCAGAAAGTTCCAGCGGGAGGGGCACAATGAGCAGTTCTTC
CDR3aa: CASRKFQREGHNEQFF
d_gene: TRBD2
v_gene: TRBV5-8
abundance: NA
j_gene: TRBJ2-1

CDR3nt: TGTGCCAGCAGCCTACAGGGGGCCTACGCCGAGCAGTACTTC
CDR3aa: CASSLQGAYAEQYF
d_gene: TRBD1
v_gene: TRBV27
abundance: few
j_gene: TRBJ2-7

CDR3nt: TGTGCCAGCAGCTACAGGGGAGGACTTGCCCACGAGCAGTACTTC
CDR3aa: CASSYRGGLAHEQYF
d_gene: NA
v_gene: TRBV7-6
abundance: NA
j_gene: TRBJ2-7

CDR3nt: TGTGCCAGCAGCGTAGAAGGTTCGGAGGTGGGGGACGAAAAACTGTTTTTT
CDR3aa: CASSVEGSEVGDEKLFF
d_gene: NA
v_gene: TRBV9
abundance: NA
j_gene: TRBJ1-4

CDR3nt: TGCGCCAGCAGCTTGGAGAAGGGACAGGGGGCAACCGGGGAGCTGTTTTTT
CDR3aa: CASSLEKGQGATGELFF
d_gene: TRBD1
v_gene: TRBV5-1
abundance: once
j_gene: TRBJ2-2

CDR3nt: TGTGCCAGCAGCTTAAGACAGGGGAGAGTGGAGACCCAGTACTTC
CDR3aa: CASSLRQGRVETQYF
d_gene: TRBD1
v_gene: TRBV7-9
abundance: NA
j_gene: TRBJ2-5

CDR3nt: TGTGCCAGCAATATGGACTCCTACAATGAGCAGTTCTTC
CDR3aa: CASNMDSYNEQFF
d_gene: NA
v_gene: TRBV2
abundance: NA
j_gene: TRBJ2-1